A selection of T cell receptor beta chains follows, all from one sample in a study of CD8+CD57+ T cells in acquired aplastic anemia. One entry per CDR3 protein results from TCRdb running MiXCR on the reads. The sample contains a few hundred thousand distinct CDR3 sequences, around 63% of which appear only once. Source material: sorted CD4+, CD8+, or CD8+CD57+ T cells (not recorded which) from PBMCs. These receptors originate from a human donor in good health. Both conserved end residues are part of each CDR3. A D gene is named only where the DNA matches it firmly. Rows may omit the clone size; those that give it use once, few, many or a size class.

>TRBD2|TRBV11-2|few|TRBJ2-3
TGTGCCAGCAGCTACTCGATGGTAGCGGGGGACACAGATACGCAGTATTTT
CASSYSMVAGDTDTQYF
>NA|TRBV19|many|TRBJ1-2
TGTGCCAGTAGTACCCTAACAGACATTTATGGCTACACCTTC
CASSTLTDIYGYTF
>NA|TRBV4-1|many|TRBJ1-1
TGCGCCAGCAGCCAAGGTGCGGGCCACACTGAAGCTTTCTTT
CASSQGAGHTEAFF
>NA|TRBV7-9|many|TRBJ2-2
TGTGCCAGCAGCCTCAATAGCGGTTCGAACACCGGGGAGCTGTTTTTT
CASSLNSGSNTGELFF
>TRBD2|TRBV7-6|NA|TRBJ2-2
TGTGCCAGCAGCTTTCGACCGACGAACAGCGGGGAGCTGTTCTTT
CASSFRPTNSGELFF
>NA|TRBV7-2|NA|TRBJ1-1
TGTGCCAGCAGCTTAGCGGGACCCAGAACTAACACTGAAGCTTTCTTT
CASSLAGPRTNTEAFF
>TRBD2|TRBV20-1|NA|TRBJ2-1
TGCAGTGCTTCTTCTCTCCGGACTAGCTCCTACAATGAGCAGTTCTTC
CSASSLRTSSYNEQFF
>TRBD2|TRBV11-3|NA|TRBJ2-1
TGTGCCAGCAGCTTTGGCGGGAGCTCCCACAATGAGCAGTTCTTC
CASSFGGSSHNEQFF
>TRBD1|TRBV7-3|NA|TRBJ2-1
TGTGCCAGCAGACCAGCAGGGGGCCATGAGCAGTTCTTC
CASRPAGGHEQFF
>NA|TRBV25-1|once|TRBJ2-1
TGTGCCAGCAGTGAATTAGATAGCGGCCTGTACAATGAGCAGTTCTTC
CASSELDSGLYNEQFF
>NA|TRBV7-6|NA|TRBJ1-2
TGTGCCAGCAGCTTACTCCGGGCAGGGAGCGGCTACACCTTC
CASSLLRAGSGYTF
>TRBD1|TRBV9|NA|TRBJ1-2
TGTGCCAGCAGCGTAATGGTGACAGGGAACTATGGCTACACCTTC
CASSVMVTGNYGYTF
>NA|TRBV4-1|NA|TRBJ2-7
TGCGCCTGCAGCAACCCCTTGGGGGGGCTCGGAGAGCAGTACTTC
CACSNPLGGLGEQYF
>TRBD1|TRBV6-5|few|TRBJ1-6
TGTGCCAGTAACAGGGGATCGGGAAATTCACCCCTCCACTTT
CASNRGSGNSPLHF
>NA|TRBV29-1|NA|TRBJ2-2
TGCAGCGCAGGAGAACCAACCGGGGAGCTGTTTTTT
CSAGEPTGELFF
>NA|TRBV5-1|many|TRBJ1-1
TGCGCCAGCAGCTTGGCCATTGACAGCAGTGAAGCTTTCTTT
CASSLAIDSSEAFF
>TRBD2|TRBV4-1|NA|TRBJ2-7
TGTGCCAGCAGCCAAGATCCGGGACTAGTTCGCGAGCAGTACTTC
CASSQDPGLVREQYF
>TRBD2|TRBV4-1|NA|TRBJ2-7
TGCGCCAGCAGCCACGAAGCGGGGAATACCTACGAGCAGTACTTC
CASSHEAGNTYEQYF
>NA|TRBV2|NA|TRBJ1-6
TGTGCCAGCAGTGAACGGAATTCACCCCTCCACTTT
CASSERNSPLHF
>TRBD1|TRBV6-1|medium-sized|TRBJ2-5
TGTGCCAGCAGTACGGGACAGGGAGGCGAGACCCAGTACTTC
CASSTGQGGETQYF
>NA|TRBV6-4|NA|TRBJ1-3
TGTGCCATCAGTGACCGAGGGGCCAGCTCTGGAAACACCATATATTTT
CAISDRGASSGNTIYF
>NA|TRBV20-1|NA|TRBJ2-7
TGCAGTGGAAGAGGCAGCTCCTACGAGCAGTACTTC
CSGRGSSYEQYF
>NA|TRBV7-9|NA|TRBJ1-1
TGTGCCAGCAGCCCGCGGGGTAACGCGAACACTGAAGCTTTCTTT
CASSPRGNANTEAFF
>NA|TRBV6-1|once|TRBJ1-5
TGTGCCAGCAGTGGAGGGTTGGGCAATCAGCCCCAGCATTTT
CASSGGLGNQPQHF
>TRBD1|TRBV20-1|many|TRBJ2-6
TGCAGTGCTAGGGCACCAGACAGGGGAAGCTCTGGGGCCAACGTCCTGACTTTC
CSARAPDRGSSGANVLTF
>NA|TRBV7-9|NA|TRBJ1-2
TGTGCCAGCAGTGTGAACCTCTCCCGGGGGGCAGCTGGCTACACCTTC
CASSVNLSRGAAGYTF
>NA|TRBV6-5|NA|TRBJ2-2
TGTGCCAGCAGTTACTTTCCCGGGGAGCTGTTTTTT
CASSYFPGELFF
>NA|TRBV9|many|TRBJ1-1
TGTGCCAGCAGCCCCCAGGAGCCTGAAGCTTTCTTT
CASSPQEPEAFF
>NA|TRBV4-3|many|TRBJ2-2
TGCGCCAGCAGCCAAGATATAGACACCGGGGAGCTGTTTTTT
CASSQDIDTGELFF
>NA|TRBV9|NA|TRBJ1-1
TGTGCCAGCAGCTTTTCGCTCACTGAAGCTTTCTTT
CASSFSLTEAFF
>NA|TRBV2|NA|TRBJ2-7
TGTGCCAGCAGTGAAGGGCTCGACTGGTCCTACGAGCAGTACTTC
CASSEGLDWSYEQYF
>NA|TRBV7-9|once|TRBJ2-1
TGTGCCAGCACCCTTGGGGGAGTAGACAATGAGCAGTTCTTC
CASTLGGVDNEQFF
>NA|TRBV24-1|NA|TRBJ2-3
TGTGCCACCAGTGATTTGCTAGGGTATGCGCAGTATTTT
CATSDLLGYAQYF
>NA|TRBV2|once|TRBJ1-1
TGTGCCAGCAGTGAACCAGATGGAGTGAGGCTTGGCGCTGAAGCTTTCTTT
CASSEPDGVRLGAEAFF
>TRBD2|TRBV7-9|NA|TRBJ2-7
TGTGCCAGCAGACCAGAGGGCGGGGGGACGTGGGAGCAGTACTTC
CASRPEGGGTWEQYF
>NA|TRBV2|NA|TRBJ1-2
TGTGCCAGCAGTGAGAGACAAATCTATGGCTACACCTTC
CASSERQIYGYTF
>NA|TRBV5-4|NA|TRBJ1-1
TGTGCCAGCAGCTTAGCGGGCAGTTTGAACACTGAAGCTTTCTTT
CASSLAGSLNTEAFF
>NA|TRBV19|NA|TRBJ2-7
TGTGCCAGTAGTACGGGTCTCTCTATAGCCTACGAGCAGTACTTC
CASSTGLSIAYEQYF
>TRBD1|TRBV7-9|NA|TRBJ1-5
TGTGCCAGCAGCTGCGGACAGGGAGATCAGCCCCAGCATTTT
CASSCGQGDQPQHF
>TRBD1|TRBV19|NA|TRBJ1-4
TGTGCCAGTAGTATAGGGGGACAGACAAAACTGTTTTTT
CASSIGGQTKLFF
>NA|TRBV4-2|NA|TRBJ1-4
TGTGCCAGCAGCTTAGCCCGGGGGGCGGAGGAGAAACTGTTTTTT
CASSLARGAEEKLFF